This entry describes one T cell receptor (beta chain). Its antigen is not known. A much larger clone lies a single base off, so this may be a read error. CDR3 size: 15 residues. This record comes from a study of identical twins. Notes on the study in general: Insertion counts were lower in abundant cord blood beta clonotypes, a trend that memory repertoires did not show. Out-of-frame alpha sequences that twins shared showed excess low generation probability. Out-of-frame beta sequences exhibited a weaker degree of excess twin sharing.

TCRdb re-called the 5' RACE reads through MiXCR, storing one row per CDR3 protein. Among 1.5 million to 2 million distinct CDR3 sequences listed, more than 30% were seen once. The J gene is TRBJ2-1, the V gene TRBV12-3 or TRBV12-4; D remains ambiguous. This sequence was found in a newborn girl in good health. What was sequenced was cord blood. The CDR3 DNA follows: TGTGCCGGCAGTCTGCTGAATCCTAGAGACAATGAGCAGTTCTTC. Amino acid sequence: CAGSLLNPRDNEQFF.